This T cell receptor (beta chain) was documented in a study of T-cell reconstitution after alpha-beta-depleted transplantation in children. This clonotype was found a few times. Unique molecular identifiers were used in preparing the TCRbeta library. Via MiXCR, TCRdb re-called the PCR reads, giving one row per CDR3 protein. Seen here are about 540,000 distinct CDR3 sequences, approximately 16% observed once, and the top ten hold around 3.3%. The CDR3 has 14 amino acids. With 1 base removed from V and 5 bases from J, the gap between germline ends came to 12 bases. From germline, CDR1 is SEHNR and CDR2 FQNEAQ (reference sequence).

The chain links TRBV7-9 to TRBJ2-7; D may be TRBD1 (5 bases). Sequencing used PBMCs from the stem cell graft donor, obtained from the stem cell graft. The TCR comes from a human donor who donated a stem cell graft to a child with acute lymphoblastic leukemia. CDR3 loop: CASSLGQGRDEQYF. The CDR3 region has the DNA TGTGCCAGCAGCTTAGGGCAGGGAAGGGACGAGCAGTACTTC.